What follows is one T cell receptor (beta chain) and its context. The target antigen is unknown. The data derive from a study of T cell repertoires in ileal Crohn's disease. Study results and caveats: Sorted CD8 T cells held more high-frequency clones than CD4. Active smokers at surgery had more clonal expansions than non-smokers.

Some clones are missing from TCRdb's copy, which holds only in-frame ones; the method was immunoSEQ multiplex PCR. The sample consists of around 6,000 clones, roughly four fifths of them appearing once. Per the germline V gene, CDR1 is SNHLY and CDR2 is FYNNEI. The CDR3 is 13 amino acids. Trimming took 7 bases from V and 7 from J; bases not matched to a gene: 5. The chain joins TRBV2 to TRBJ1-5, with 9 bases identical to TRBD1. This sequence was found in an adult with Crohn's disease. The sequencing sample was made of ileal tissue. DNA of the CDR3: TGTGCCAGCACCCGACAGGGGGGACAGCCCCAGCATTTT. It yields the protein CASTRQGGQPQHF.